This TCR beta chain is drawn from a study of response to subunit inactivated influenza vaccine. Broader study findings: Every seasonal influenza vaccination brings in few new T cells, the authors suggested.

TCRdb reprocessed the RT-PCR reads with MiXCR, giving one entry per CDR3 protein. The sample yields around 570,000 distinct CDR3 sequences, 10% to 12% seen once. This clonotype was seen more than once but under ten times. The antigen is not known. Trimming shortened V by 6 bases and J by 0 bases, and 6 bases separated the two germline ends. The CDR3 covers 13 residues. Germline assignment: CDR1 SGHRS and CDR2 YFSETQ. The same data also contributed to another study, on T cells expressing NK-cell markers. That study reports: TCR beta cDNA was made by 5'RACE template switching with UMIs. Among eight sequenced donors, seven carried HCMV seropositivity while one was seronegative. NKG2C+ dominant clonotypes from a handful of donors made up roughly 1.0-7.5% of CD8+ T cells. Where a handful of donors were concerned, these clonotypes also led the CD3+CD56-NKG2C+ fraction.

The genes are TRBV5-1 and TRBJ2-2, with D unresolved. The material was PBMCs from blood, obtained on the day of vaccination. This sequence originates from a man aged 45-60 years who received an inactivated influenza vaccine. CDR3 nucleotides: TGCGCCAGCAAAGGAACGAACACCGGGGAGCTGTTTTTT. It yields the protein CASKGTNTGELFF.